This TCR beta chain appears in the sequencing data of a study of blood T cells in healthy people across ages. Points from the study as a whole: It was the long-lived donors that had more naive CD4+ cells and higher diversity than aged donors.

To note about this clonotype: What it recognizes is unknown.

The CDR3 extends over 18 amino acids. The germline V gene encodes CDR1 LGHDT and CDR2 YNNKEL (reference sequence). V shed 1 base and J shed 2 bases, with 17 bases lying between them. With a J-beta primer mix and a sample-barcoded 5' primer, a second PCR ran about 6 to 11 cycles. Per sample, CDR3-containing paired-end reads numbered at least 2.5 million. TCRdb reprocessed the 5' RACE reads via MiXCR and lists one record per CDR3 protein. The table includes around 990,000 distinct CDR3 sequences, roughly 24% detected once. These sequences were also reported in another study, on T cells of mothers and their children. That paper adds: Normalized overlap was always slightly, never significantly, higher in related than unrelated mother-child pairs.

The specimen sequenced was blood. This sequence was found in a girl aged 2 to 10 in good health. The V gene is TRBV3-1, the J gene TRBJ1-4, with D maybe TRBD1 (5 bases). The chain's CDR3 is CASSQGGTAPRTNEKLFF. The CDR3 DNA reads TGTGCCAGCAGCCAAGGGGGGACGGCACCAAGGACTAATGAAAAACTGTTTTTT.